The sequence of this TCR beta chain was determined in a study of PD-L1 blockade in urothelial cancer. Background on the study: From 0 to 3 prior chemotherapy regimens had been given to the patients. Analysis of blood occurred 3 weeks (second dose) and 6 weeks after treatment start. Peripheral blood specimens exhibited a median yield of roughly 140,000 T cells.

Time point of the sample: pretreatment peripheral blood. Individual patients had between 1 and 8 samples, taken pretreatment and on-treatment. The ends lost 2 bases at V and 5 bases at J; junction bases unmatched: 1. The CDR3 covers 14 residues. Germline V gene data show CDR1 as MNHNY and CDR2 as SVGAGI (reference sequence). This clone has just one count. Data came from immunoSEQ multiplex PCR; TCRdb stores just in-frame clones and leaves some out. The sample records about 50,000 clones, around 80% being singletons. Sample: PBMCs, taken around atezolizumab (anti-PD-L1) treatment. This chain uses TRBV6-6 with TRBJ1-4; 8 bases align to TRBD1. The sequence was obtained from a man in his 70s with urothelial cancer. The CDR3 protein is CASSYGTGNEKLFF. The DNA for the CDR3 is TGTGCCAGCAGTTACGGGACAGGAAATGAAAAACTGTTTTTT.